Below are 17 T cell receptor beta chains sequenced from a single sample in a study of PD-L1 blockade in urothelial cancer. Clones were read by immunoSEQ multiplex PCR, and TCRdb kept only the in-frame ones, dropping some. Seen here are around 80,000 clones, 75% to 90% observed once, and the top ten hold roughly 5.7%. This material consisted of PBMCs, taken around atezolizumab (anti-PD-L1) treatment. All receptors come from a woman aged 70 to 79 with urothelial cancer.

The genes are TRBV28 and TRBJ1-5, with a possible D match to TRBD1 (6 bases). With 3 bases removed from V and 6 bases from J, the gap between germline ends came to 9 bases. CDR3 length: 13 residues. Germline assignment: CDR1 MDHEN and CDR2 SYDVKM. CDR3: CASSLAGVQPQHF. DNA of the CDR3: TGTGCCAGCAGTTTGGCAGGGGTTCAGCCCCAGCATTTT.

CDR3 coding DNA: TGTGCCTGGAGAGAAACGGGGAGCAGAGTCTATGGCTACACCTTC. Protein sequence: CAWRETGSRVYGYTF. The V and J genes are TRBV30 and TRBJ1-2, with D unresolved. This CDR3 has 15 amino acids. Per the germline V gene, CDR1 is GTSNPN and CDR2 is SVGIG (reference sequence). Trimming removed 3 bases from V and 4 bases from J, with 18 bases in between.

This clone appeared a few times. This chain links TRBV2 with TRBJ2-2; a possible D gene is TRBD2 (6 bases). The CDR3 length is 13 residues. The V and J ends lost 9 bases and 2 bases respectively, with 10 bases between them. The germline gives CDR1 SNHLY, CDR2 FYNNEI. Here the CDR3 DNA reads TGTGCCAGGTCGGGAGTCAACACCGGGGAGCTGTTTTTT. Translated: CARSGVNTGELFF.

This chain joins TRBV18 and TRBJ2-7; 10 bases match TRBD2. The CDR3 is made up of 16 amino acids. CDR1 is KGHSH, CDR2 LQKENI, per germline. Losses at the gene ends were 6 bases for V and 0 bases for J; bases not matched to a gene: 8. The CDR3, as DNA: TGTGCCAGCTCCCGTTCCCTAGCGGGGGACTCCTACGAGCAGTACTTC. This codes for CASSRSLAGDSYEQYF. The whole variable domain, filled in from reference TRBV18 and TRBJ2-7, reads NAGVMQNPRHLVRRRGQEARLRCSPMKGHSHVYWYRQLPEEGLKFMVYLQKENIIDESGMPKERFSAEFPKEGPSILRIQQVVRGDSAAYFCASSRSLAGDSYEQYFGPGTRLTVT.

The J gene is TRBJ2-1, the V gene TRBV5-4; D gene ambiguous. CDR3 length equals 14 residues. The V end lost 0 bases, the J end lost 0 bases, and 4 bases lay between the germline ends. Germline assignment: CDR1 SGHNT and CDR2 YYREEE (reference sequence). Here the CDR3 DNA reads TGTGCCAGCAGCTTGGACAGCTCCTACAATGAGCAGTTCTTC. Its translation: CASSLDSSYNEQFF.

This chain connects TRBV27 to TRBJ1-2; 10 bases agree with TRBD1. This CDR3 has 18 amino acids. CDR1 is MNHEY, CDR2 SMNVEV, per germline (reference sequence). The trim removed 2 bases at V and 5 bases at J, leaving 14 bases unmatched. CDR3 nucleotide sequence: TGTGCCAGCAGTTTACGGGGGGGAAACCGGGACAGGGGTTATGGCTACACCTTC. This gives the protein CASSLRGGNRDRGYGYTF.

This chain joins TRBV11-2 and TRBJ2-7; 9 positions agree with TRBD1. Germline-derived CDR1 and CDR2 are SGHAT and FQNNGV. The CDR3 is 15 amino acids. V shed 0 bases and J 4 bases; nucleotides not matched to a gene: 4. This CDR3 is CASSLDPGTGYEQYF. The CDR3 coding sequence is TGTGCCAGCAGCTTAGACCCCGGGACAGGGTACGAGCAGTACTTC.

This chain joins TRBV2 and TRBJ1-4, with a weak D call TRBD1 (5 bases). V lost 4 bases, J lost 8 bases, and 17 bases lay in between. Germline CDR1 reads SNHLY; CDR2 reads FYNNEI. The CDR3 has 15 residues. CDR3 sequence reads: CASSVVGPTREKLFF. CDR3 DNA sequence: TGTGCCAGCAGTGTGGTGGGGCCGACTCGGGAAAAACTGTTTTTT.

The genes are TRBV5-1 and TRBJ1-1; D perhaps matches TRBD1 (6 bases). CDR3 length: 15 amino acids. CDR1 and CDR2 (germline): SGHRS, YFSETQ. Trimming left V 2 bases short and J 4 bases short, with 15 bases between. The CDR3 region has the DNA TGCGCCAGCAGCTTAGGTCAGGGGAGAGGCACTGAAGCTTTCTTT. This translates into CASSLGQGRGTEAFF.

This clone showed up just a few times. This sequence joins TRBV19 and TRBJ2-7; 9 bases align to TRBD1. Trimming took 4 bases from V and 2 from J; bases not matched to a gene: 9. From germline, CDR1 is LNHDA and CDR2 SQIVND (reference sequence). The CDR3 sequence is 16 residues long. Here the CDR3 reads CASSTIGQGRTYEQYF. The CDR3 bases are TGTGCCAGTAGTACTATAGGACAGGGGCGGACCTACGAGCAGTACTTC.

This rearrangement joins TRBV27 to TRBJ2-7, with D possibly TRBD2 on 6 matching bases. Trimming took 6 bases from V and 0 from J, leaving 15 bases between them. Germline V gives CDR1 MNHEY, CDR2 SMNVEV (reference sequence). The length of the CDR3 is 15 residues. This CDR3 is CASRAAGIPSYEQYF. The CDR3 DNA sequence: TGTGCCAGCAGAGCCGCGGGGATCCCCTCCTACGAGCAGTACTTC.

Written as DNA, the CDR3 is TGTGCCAGCAGCCGCCGGGTGACCGGGGAGCTGTTTTTT. It specifies CASSRRVTGELFF. The genes are TRBV14 and TRBJ2-2; D is uncertain. Germline-derived CDR1 and CDR2 are SGHDN and FVKESK. The CDR3 consists of 13 residues. The V and J ends lost 4 bases and 5 bases respectively, with 8 bases between them.

CDR3 nucleotides: TGTGCCAGCAGTTTGGACAGCCCCTATGGCTACACCTTC. It codes for CASSLDSPYGYTF. The gene calls are TRBV28 and TRBJ1-2; possible D gene TRBD1, 6 bases. The CDR3 contains 13 residues. From germline, CDR1 is MDHEN and CDR2 SYDVKM. V was pared by 3 bases and J by 4 bases, with 9 bases between.

CDR3 loop: CASSLRRGLENTEAFF. CDR3 DNA sequence: TGTGCCAGCAGCTTAAGGAGGGGGCTAGAGAACACTGAAGCTTTCTTT. The chain links TRBV7-9 to TRBJ1-1; 7 bases are a match to TRBD1. J lost 1 base, V lost 2 bases, and 7 bases had no gene match. Germline V gene lookup returns CDR1 SEHNR and CDR2 FQNEAQ (reference sequence). The CDR3 is 16 residues long.

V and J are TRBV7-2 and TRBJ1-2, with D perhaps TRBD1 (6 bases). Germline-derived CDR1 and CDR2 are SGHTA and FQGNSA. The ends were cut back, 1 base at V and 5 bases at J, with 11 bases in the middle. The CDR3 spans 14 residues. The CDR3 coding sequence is TGTGCCAGCAGCTTAGGGGTGGACAGATATGGCTACACCTTC. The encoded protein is CASSLGVDRYGYTF.

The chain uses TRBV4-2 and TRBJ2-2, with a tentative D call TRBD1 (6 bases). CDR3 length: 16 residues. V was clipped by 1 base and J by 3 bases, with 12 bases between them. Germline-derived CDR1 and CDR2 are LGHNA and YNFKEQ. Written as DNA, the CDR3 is TGTGCCAGCAGCCAAGTATCACAGGGCTACACCGGGGAGCTGTTTTTT. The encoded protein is CASSQVSQGYTGELFF.

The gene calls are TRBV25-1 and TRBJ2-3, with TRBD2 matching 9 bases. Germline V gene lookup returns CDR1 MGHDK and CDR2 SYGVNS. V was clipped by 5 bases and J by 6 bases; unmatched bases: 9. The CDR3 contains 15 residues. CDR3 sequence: CASSLRGGQWDTQYF. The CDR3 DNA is TGTGCCAGCAGTTTGCGGGGGGGGCAGTGGGATACGCAGTATTTT.